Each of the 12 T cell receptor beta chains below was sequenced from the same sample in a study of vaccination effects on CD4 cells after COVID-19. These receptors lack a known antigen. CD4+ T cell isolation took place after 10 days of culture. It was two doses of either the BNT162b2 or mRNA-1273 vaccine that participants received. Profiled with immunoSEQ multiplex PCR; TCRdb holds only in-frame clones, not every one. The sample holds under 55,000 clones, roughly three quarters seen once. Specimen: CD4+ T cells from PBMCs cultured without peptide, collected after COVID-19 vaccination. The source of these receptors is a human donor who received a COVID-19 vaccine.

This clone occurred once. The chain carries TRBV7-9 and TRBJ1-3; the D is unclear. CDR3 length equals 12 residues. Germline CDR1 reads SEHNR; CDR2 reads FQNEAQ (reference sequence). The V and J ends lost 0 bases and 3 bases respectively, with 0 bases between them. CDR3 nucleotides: TGTGCCAGCAGCTTAGCTGGAAACACCATATATTTT. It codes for CASSLAGNTIYF.

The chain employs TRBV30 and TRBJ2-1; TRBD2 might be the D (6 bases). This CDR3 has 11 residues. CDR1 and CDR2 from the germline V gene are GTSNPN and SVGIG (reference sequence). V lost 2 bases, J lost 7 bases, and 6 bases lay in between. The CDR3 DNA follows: TGTGCCTGGAGTAGCGGGAATGAGCAGTTCTTC. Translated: CAWSSGNEQFF.

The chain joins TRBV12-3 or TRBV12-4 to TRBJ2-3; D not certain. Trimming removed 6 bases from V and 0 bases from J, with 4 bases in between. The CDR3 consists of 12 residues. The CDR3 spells CASSPSTDTQYF. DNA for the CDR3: TGTGCCAGCAGCCCTAGCACAGATACGCAGTATTTT.

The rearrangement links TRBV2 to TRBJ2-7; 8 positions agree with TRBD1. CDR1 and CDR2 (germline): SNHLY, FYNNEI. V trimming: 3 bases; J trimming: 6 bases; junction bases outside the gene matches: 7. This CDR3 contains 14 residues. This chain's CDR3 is CASSEGQGASEQYF. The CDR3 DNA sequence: TGTGCCAGCAGTGAGGGGCAGGGGGCAAGCGAGCAGTACTTC. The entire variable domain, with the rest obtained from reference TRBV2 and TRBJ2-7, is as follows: EPEVTQTPSHQVTQMGQEVILRCVPISNHLYFYWYRQILGQKVEFLVSFYNNEISEKSEIFDDQFSVERPDGSNFTLKIRSTKLEDSAMYFCASSEGQGASEQYFGPGTRLTVT.

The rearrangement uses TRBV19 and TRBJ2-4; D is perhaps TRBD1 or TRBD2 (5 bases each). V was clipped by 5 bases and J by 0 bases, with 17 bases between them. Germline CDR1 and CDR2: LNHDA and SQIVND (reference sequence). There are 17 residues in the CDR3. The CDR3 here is CASSPRGTALAKNIQYF. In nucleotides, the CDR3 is TGTGCCAGTAGTCCGCGTGGGACCGCTTTAGCCAAAAACATTCAGTACTTC.

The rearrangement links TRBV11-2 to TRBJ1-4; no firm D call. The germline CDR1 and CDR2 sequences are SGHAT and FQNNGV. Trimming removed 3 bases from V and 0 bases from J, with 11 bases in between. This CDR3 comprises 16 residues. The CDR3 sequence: CASSFGRSPTNEKLFF. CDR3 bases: TGTGCCAGCAGCTTCGGTCGTAGCCCAACTAATGAAAAACTGTTTTTT. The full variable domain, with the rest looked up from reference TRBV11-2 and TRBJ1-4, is EAGVAQSPRYKIIEKRQSVAFWCNPISGHATLYWYQQILGQGPKLLIQFQNNGVVDDSQLPKDRFSAERLKGVDSTLKIQPAKLEDSAVYLCASSFGRSPTNEKLFFGSGTQLSVL.

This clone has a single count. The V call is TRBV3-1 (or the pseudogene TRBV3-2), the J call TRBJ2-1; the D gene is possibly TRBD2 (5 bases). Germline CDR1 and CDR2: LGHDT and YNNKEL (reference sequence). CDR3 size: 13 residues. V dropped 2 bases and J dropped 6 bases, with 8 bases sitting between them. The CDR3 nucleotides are TGTGCCAGCAGCCAACGAGAGGGCAATGAGCAGTTCTTC. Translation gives CASSQREGNEQFF.

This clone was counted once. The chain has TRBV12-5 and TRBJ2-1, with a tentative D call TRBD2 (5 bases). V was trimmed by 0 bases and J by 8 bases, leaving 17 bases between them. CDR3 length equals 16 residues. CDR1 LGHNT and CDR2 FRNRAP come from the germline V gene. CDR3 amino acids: CASGLVLASGTYEQFF. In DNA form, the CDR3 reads TGTGCTAGTGGTTTGGTTTTAGCGTCGGGAACTTATGAGCAGTTCTTC.

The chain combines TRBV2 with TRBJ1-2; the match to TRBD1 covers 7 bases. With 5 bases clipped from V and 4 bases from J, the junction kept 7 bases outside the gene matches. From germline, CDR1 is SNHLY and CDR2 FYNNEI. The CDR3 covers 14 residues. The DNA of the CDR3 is TGTGCCAGCAGTAGTACCGGGACAGTCTATGGCTACACCTTC. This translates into CASSSTGTVYGYTF.

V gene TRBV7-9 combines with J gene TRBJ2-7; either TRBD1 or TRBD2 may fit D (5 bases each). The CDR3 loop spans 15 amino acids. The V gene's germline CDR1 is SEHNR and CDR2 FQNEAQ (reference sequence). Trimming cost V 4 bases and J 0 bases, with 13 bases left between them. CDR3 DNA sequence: TGTGCCAGCAGCTGGCTTAGGGGAGCCTCCTACGAGCAGTACTTC. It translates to CASSWLRGASYEQYF.

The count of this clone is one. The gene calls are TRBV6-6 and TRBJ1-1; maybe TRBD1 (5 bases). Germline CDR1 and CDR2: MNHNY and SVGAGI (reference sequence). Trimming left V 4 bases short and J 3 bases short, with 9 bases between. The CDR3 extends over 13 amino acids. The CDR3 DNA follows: TGTGCCAGCAGTTTCAGGGAGGACACTGAAGCTTTCTTT. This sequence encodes CASSFREDTEAFF.

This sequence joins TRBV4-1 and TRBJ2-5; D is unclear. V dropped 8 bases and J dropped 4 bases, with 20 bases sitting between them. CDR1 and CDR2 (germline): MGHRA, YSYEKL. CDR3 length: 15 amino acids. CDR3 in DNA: TGCGCCAGCGGCCCGGAGTGGTCCCCGAGAGAGACCCAGTACTTC. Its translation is CASGPEWSPRETQYF.